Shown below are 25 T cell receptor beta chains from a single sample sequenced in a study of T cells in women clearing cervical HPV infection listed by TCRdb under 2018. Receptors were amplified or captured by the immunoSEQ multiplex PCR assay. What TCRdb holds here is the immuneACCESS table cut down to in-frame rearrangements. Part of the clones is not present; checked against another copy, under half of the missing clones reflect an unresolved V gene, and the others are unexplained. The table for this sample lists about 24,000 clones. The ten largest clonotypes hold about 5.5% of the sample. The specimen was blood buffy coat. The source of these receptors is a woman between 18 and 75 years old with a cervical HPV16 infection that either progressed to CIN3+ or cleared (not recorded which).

The sequenced part of the CDR3 DNA is TGCGCCAGCAGTGAACAGTCCTACTCCTACGAG. This sequence encodes CASSEQSYSYE. The full-length CDR3 reads as CASSEQSYSYEQYF. The chain carries TRBV10-2 and TRBJ2-7; D gene ambiguous. The read terminates 3 residues before the CDR3 end, so the remaining end is supplied by the germline J gene. Germline CDR1 is WSHSY and CDR2 is SAAADI. This CDR3 has 14 residues. Trimming removed 3 bases from V and 0 bases from J, with 9 bases in between.

CDR3 sequence reads: CASSPVGTGAYEQYF. The CDR3 DNA, read in part, is TGTGCCAGCAGCCCGGTAGGGACAGGGGCCTACGAG. The gene calls are TRBV7-7 and TRBJ2-7; 10 nucleotides agree with TRBD1. The read is 3 residues too short to cover the CDR3 end, so that end is filled in from the germline J gene. Germline-derived CDR1 and CDR2 are SSHAT and FNYEAQ (reference sequence). This CDR3 has 15 residues. Trimming at V came to 5 bases and at J to 2 bases, leaving 6 bases not matched to a gene.

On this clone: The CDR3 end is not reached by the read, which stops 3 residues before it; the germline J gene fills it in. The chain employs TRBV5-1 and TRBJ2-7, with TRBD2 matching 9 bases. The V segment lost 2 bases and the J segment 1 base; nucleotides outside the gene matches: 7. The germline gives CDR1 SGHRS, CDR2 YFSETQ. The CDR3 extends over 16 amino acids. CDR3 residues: CASSFSPSGTSYEQYF. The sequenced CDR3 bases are TGCGCCAGCAGCTTTTCCCCTAGCGGGACGTCCTACGAG.

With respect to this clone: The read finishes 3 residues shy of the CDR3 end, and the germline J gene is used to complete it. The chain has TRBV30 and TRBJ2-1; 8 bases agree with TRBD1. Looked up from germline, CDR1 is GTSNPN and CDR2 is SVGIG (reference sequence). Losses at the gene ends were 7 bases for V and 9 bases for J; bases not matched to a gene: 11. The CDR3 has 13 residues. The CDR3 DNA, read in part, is TGTGCCTTGGCCACAGGGGGGCTGCGTGAG. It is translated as CALATGGLRE. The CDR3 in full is CALATGGLREQFF.

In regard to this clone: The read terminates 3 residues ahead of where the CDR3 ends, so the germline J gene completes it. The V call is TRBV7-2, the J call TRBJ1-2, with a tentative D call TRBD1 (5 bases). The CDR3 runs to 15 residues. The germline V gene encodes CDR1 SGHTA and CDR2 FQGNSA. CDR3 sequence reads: CASTRVGTNSYDYTF. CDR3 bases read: TGTGCCAGCACACGGGTCGGGACTAACTCCTACGAC. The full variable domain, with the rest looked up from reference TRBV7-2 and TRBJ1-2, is GAGVSQSPSNKVTEKGKDVELRCDPISGHTALYWYRQSLGQGLEFLIYFQGNSAPDKSGLPSDRFSAERTGGSVSTLTIQRTQQEDSAVYLCASTRVGTNSYDYTFGSGTRLTVV.

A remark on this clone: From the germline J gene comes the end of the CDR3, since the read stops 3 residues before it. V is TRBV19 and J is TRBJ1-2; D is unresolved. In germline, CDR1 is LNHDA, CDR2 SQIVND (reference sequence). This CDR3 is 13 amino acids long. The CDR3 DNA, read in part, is TGTGCCAGTAGTAGCGGGAGGTTTTACGAC. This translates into CASSSGRFYD. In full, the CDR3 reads CASSSGRFYDYTF.

This chain's CDR3 is CASSYSGTSKETQYF. CDR3 DNA, as far as it was read: TGTGCCAGCAGCTACTCCGGGACTAGCAAAGAGACC. The chain combines TRBV7-2 with TRBJ2-5, with 9 bases that match TRBD2. The read finishes 3 residues shy of the CDR3 end, and the germline J gene is used to complete it. Germline V gives CDR1 SGHTA, CDR2 FQGNSA. Unmatched junction bases numbered 6, after V lost 4 bases and J lost 3 bases. This CDR3 is built from 15 residues.

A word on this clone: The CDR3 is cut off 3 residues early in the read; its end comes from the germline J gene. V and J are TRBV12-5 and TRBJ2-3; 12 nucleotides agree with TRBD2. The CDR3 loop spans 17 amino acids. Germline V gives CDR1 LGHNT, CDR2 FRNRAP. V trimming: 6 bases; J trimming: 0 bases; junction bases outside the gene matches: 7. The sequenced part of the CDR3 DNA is TGTGCTAGTGGGGCACTAGCGGGGGGTGGTAGCACAGATACG. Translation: CASGALAGGGSTDT. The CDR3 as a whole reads CASGALAGGGSTDTQYF.

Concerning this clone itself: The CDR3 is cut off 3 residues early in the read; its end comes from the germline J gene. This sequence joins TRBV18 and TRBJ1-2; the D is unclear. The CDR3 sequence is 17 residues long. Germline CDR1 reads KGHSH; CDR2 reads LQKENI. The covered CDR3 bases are TGTGCCAGCTCACTCTCGAGCGTCCGGGTTAGAGGCGACGAC. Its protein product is CASSLSSVRVRGDD. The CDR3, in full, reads CASSLSSVRVRGDDYTF.

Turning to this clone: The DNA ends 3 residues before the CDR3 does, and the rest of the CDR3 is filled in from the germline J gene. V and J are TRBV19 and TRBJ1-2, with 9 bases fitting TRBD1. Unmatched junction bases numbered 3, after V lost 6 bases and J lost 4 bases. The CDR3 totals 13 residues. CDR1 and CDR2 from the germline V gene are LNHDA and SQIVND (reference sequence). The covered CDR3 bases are TGTGCCAGTAGCCCGGACAGGGGCTATGGC. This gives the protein CASSPDRGYG. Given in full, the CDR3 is CASSPDRGYGYTF.

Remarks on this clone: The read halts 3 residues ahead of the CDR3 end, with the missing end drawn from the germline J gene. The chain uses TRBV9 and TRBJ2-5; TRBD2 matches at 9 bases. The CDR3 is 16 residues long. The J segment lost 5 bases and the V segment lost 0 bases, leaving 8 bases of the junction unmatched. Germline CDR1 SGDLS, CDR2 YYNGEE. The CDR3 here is CASSVDRLAGRETQYF. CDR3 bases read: TGTGCCAGCAGCGTAGATCGGCTAGCGGGAAGGGAGACC.

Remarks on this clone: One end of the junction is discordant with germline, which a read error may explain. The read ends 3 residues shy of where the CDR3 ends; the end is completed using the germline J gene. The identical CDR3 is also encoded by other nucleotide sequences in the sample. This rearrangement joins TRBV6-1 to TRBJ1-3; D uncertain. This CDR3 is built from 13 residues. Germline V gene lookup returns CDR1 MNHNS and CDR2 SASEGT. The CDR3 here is CASSERSRNTIYF. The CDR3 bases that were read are TGTGCCAGCAGTGAAAGATCCAGGAACACT.

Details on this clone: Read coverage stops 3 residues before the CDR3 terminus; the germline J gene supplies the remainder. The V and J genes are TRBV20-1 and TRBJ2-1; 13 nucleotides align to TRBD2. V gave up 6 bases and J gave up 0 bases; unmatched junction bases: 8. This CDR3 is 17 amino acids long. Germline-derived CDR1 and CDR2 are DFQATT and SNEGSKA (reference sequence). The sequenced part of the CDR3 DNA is TGCAGTGCGCAGGTACTAGCGGGAGGGAGCTCCTACAATGAG. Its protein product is CSAQVLAGGSSYNE. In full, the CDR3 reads CSAQVLAGGSSYNEQFF.

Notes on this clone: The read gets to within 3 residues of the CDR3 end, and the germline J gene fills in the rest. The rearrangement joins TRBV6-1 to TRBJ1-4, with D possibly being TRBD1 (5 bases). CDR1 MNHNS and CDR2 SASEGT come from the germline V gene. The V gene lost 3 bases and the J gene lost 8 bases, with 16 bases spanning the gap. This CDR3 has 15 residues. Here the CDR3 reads CASSDTGRGEEKLFF. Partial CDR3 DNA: TGTGCCAGCAGTGACACCGGGCGGGGGGAGGAAAAA.

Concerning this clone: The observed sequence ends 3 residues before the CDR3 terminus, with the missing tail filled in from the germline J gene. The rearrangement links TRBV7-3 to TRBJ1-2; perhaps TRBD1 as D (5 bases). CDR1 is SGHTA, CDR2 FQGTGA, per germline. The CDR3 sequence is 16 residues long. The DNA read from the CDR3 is TGTGCCAGCAGCATAGCGGGGGGACGGTCCTACAATGAC. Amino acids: CASSIAGGRSYND. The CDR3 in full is CASSIAGGRSYNDYTF.

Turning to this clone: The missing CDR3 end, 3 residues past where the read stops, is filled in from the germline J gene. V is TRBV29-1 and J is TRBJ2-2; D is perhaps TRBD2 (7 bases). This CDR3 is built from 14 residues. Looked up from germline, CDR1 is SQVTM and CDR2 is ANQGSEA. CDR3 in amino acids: CSVDGGPSNEKLFF. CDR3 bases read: TGCAGCGTTGACGGGGGGCCGTCTAATGAAAAG.

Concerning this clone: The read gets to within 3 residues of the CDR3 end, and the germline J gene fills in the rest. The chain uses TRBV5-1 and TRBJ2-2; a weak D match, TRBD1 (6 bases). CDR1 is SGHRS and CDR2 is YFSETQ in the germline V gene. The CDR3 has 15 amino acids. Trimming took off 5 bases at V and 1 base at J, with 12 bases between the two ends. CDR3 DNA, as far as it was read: TGCGCCAGCAGGTCGGGACACCTGAACACCGGGGAG. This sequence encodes CASRSGHLNTGE. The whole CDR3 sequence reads CASRSGHLNTGELFF.

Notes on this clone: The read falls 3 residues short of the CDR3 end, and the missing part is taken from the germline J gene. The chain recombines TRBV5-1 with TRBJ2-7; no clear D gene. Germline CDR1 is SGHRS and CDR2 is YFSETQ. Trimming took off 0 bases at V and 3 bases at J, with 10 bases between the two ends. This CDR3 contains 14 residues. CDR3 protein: CASSLATPGYEQYF. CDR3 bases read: TGCGCCAGCAGCTTGGCCACCCCCGGCTACGAG.

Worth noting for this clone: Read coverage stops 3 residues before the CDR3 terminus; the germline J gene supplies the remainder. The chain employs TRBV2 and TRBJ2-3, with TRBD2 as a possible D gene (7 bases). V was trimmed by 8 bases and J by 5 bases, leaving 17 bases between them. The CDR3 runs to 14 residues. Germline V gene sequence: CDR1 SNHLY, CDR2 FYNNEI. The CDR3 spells CASVLGGGLDTQYF. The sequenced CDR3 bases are TGTGCCAGCGTCTTGGGGGGGGGCCTAGATACG.

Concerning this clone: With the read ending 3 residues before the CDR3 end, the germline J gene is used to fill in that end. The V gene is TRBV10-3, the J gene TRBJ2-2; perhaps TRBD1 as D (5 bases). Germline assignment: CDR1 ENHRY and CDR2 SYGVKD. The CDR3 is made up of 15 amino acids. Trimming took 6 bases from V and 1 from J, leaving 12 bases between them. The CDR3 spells CAISAGTGNTGELFF. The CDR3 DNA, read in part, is TGTGCCATCAGCGCCGGAACAGGGAACACCGGGGAG.

CDR3 sequence reads: CASSYPSPGTSGSYEQYF. The CDR3 DNA, read in part, is TGTGCCAGCAGTTACCCCAGTCCCGGGACTAGCGGTTCCTACGAG. The V gene is TRBV28, the J gene TRBJ2-7; 11 bases match TRBD2. With the read ending 3 residues before the CDR3 end, the germline J gene is used to fill in that end. Germline V gene data show CDR1 as MDHEN and CDR2 as SYDVKM. This CDR3 is built from 18 residues. Trimming removed 4 bases from V and 1 base from J; junction bases left unmatched: 12.

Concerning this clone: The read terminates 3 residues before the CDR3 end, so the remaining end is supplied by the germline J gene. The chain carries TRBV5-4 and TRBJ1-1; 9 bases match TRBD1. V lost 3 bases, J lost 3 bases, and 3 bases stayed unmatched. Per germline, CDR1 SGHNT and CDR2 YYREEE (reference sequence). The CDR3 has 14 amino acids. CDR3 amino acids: CASSSGQGYTEAFF. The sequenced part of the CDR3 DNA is TGTGCCAGCAGCTCGGGACAGGGCTACACTGAA.

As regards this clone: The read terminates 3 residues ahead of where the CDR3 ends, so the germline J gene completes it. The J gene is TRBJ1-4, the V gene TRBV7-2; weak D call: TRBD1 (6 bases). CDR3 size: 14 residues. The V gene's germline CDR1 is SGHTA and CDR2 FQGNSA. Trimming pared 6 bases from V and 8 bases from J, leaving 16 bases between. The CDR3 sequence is CASRPGQIDEKLFF. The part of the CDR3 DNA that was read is TGTGCCAGCAGGCCAGGACAGATCGACGAAAAA.

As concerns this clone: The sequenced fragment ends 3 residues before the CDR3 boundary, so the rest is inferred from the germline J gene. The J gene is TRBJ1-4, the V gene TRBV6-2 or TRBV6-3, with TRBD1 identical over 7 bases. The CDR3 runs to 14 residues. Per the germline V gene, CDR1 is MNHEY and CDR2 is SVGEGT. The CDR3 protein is CAGKGDSFTSPLFF. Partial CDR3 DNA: TGTGCCGGGAAGGGGGACAGCTTCACTTCACCA.

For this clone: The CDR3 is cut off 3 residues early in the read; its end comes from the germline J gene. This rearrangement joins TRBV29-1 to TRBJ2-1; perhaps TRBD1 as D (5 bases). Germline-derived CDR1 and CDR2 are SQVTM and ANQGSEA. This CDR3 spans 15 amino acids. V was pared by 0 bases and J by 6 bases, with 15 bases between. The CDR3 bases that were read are TGCAGCGTTGAAGATCTCCCGTCCCAGGGCAATGAG. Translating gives CSVEDLPSQGNE. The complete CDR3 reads CSVEDLPSQGNEQFF.